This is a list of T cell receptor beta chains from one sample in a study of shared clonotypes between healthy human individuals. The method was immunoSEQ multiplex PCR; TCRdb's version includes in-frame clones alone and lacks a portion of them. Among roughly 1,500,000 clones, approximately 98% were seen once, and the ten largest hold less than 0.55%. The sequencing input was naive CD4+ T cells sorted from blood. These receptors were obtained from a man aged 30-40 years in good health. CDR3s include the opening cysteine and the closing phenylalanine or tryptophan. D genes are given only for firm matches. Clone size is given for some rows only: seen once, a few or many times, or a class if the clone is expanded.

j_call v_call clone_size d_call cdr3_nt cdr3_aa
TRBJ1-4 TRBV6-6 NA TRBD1 TGTGCCAGCAGTTACCCCGGGACAGGGGCGGAAAAACTGTTTTTT CASSYPGTGAEKLFF
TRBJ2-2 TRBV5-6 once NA TGTGCCAGCAGTATGGGTAGCGCCGGCGGGGAGCTGTTTTTT CASSMGSAGGELFF
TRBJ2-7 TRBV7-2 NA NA TGTGCCAGCAGCCCCCTAGCCGGGGTCCGCGAGCAGTACTTC CASSPLAGVREQYF
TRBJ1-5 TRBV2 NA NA TGTGCCAGCGGAGGATCTGAGAGGAGTCAGCCCCAGCATTTT CASGGSERSQPQHF
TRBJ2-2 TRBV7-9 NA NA TGTGCCAGCAACCGTAACACAGGGCGGAGAACCGGGGAGCTGTTTTTT CASNRNTGRRTGELFF
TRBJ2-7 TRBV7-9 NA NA TGTGCCAGCAGCTTAGCGGGTGCCTACGAGCAGTACTTC CASSLAGAYEQYF
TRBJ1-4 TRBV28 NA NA TGTGCCAGCCTTTTTTCTGGGGGGCTCTTAACTAATGAAAAACTGTTTTTT CASLFSGGLLTNEKLFF
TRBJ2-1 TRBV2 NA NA TGTGCCAGCAGTGTTTTGCGGGACTACAATGAGCAGTTCTTC CASSVLRDYNEQFF
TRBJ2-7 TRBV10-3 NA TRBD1 TGTGCCATCAGTAACACAGGGGGTTCCTACGAGCAGTACTTC CAISNTGGSYEQYF
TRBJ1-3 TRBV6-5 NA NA TGTGCCAGCAGTTACCTCGGGGGAGGAAACACCATATATTTT CASSYLGGGNTIYF
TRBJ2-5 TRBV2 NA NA TGTGCCAGCAGTGAAGTACTGCCGATTCAGTACTTC CASSEVLPIQYF
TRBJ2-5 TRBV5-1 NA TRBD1 TGCGCCAGCAGCTCCTTGGGTCGTGACAGGGGACAAGAGACCCAGTACTTC CASSSLGRDRGQETQYF
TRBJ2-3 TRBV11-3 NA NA TGTGCCAGCAGCTATTCGGCCGTGGCGGGATCAGATACGCAGTATTTT CASSYSAVAGSDTQYF